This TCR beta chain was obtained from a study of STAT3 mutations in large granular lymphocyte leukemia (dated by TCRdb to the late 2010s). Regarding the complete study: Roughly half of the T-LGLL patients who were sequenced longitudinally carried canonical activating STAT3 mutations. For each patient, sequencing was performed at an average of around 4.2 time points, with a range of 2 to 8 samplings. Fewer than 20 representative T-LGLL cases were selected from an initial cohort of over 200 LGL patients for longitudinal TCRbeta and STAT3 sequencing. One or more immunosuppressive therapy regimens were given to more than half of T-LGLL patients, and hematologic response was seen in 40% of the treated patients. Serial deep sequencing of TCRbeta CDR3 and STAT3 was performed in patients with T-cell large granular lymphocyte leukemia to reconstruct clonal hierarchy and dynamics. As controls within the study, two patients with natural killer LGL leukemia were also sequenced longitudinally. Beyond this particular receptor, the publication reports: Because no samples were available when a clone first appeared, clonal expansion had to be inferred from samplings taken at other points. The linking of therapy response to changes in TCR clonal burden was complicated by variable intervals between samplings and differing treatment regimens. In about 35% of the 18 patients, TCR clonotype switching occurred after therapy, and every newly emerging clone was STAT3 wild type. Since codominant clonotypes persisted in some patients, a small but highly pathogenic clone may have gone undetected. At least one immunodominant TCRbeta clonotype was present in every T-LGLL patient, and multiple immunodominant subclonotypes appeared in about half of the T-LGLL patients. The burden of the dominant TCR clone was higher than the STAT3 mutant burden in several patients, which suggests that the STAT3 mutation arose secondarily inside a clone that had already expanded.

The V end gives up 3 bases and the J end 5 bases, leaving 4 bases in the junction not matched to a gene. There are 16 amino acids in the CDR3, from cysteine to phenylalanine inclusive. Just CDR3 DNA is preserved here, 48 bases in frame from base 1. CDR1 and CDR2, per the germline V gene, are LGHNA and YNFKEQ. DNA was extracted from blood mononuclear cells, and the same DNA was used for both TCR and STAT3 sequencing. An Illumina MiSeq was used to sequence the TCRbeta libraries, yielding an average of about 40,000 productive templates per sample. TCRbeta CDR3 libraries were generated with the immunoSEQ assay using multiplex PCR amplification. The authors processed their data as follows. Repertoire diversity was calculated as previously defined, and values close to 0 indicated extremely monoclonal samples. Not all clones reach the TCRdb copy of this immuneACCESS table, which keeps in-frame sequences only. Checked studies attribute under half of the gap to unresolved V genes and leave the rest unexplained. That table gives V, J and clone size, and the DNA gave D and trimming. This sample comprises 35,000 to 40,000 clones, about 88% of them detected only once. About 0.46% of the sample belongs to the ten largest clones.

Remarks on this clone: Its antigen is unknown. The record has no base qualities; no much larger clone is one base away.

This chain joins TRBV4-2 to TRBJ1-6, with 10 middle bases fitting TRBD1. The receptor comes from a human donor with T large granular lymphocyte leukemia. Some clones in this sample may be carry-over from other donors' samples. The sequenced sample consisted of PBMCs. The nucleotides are TGTGCCAGCAGCCAGGGACAGGGGCTAGATAATTCACCCCTCCACTTT. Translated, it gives CASSQGQGLDNSPLHF.